Listed below are T cell receptor beta chains from one sample, sequenced in a study of T cells in Graves' hyperthyroidism and ophthalmopathy. Each CDR3 protein gets one entry after TCRdb re-called the multiplex PCR reads with MiXCR. The profile shows fewer than 700,000 distinct CDR3 sequences, around 15% of them singletons. Sequencing was carried out using blood. The receptors stem from a woman aged 25 to 45 with Graves' hyperthyroidism. The CDR3 runs from the conserved cysteine through the conserved F or W. Fields, in order: CDR3 protein, CDR3 DNA, V gene, D gene, J gene, clone size. A D gene is named only where the DNA matches it firmly. Part of the rows lack a size; the others show once, few, many or a class for expanded clones.

cdr3_aa: CASSSTSRGENIQYF
cdr3_nt: TGTGCCAGCAGTTCAACCTCAAGGGGTGAAAACATTCAGTACTTC
v_call: TRBV27
d_call: NA
j_call: TRBJ2-4
clone_size: NA

cdr3_aa: CAWSVGLAGVNEQFF
cdr3_nt: TGTGCCTGGAGTGTAGGGCTAGCAGGAGTGAATGAGCAGTTCTTC
v_call: TRBV30
d_call: NA
j_call: TRBJ2-1
clone_size: many

cdr3_aa: CASNWTGGGQPQHF
cdr3_nt: TGCGCCAGCAACTGGACAGGGGGCGGCCAGCCCCAGCATTTT
v_call: TRBV5-1
d_call: TRBD1
j_call: TRBJ1-5
clone_size: few

cdr3_aa: CASSLTSGRYGETQYF
cdr3_nt: TGTGCCAGCAGCCTGACTAGCGGGAGATATGGAGAGACCCAGTACTTC
v_call: TRBV7-2
d_call: TRBD2
j_call: TRBJ2-5
clone_size: few

cdr3_aa: CASSATTGRGWTEAFF
cdr3_nt: TGTGCCAGCAGCGCGACGACCGGACGAGGGTGGACTGAAGCTTTCTTT
v_call: TRBV5-6
d_call: NA
j_call: TRBJ1-1
clone_size: many

cdr3_aa: CSARDSTGSNYGYTF
cdr3_nt: TGCAGTGCTAGAGATTCGACAGGGTCTAACTATGGCTACACCTTC
v_call: TRBV20-1
d_call: TRBD1
j_call: TRBJ1-2
clone_size: NA

cdr3_aa: CASSEGGRLEKLFF
cdr3_nt: TGTGCCAGCAGTGAGGGCGGACGGCTTGAAAAACTGTTTTTT
v_call: TRBV6-1
d_call: NA
j_call: TRBJ1-4
clone_size: many

cdr3_aa: CASLGRGEKLFF
cdr3_nt: TGTGCCAGTTTGGGACGCGGAGAAAAACTGTTTTTT
v_call: TRBV28
d_call: NA
j_call: TRBJ1-4
clone_size: few

cdr3_aa: CSANSGRAGEQFF
cdr3_nt: TGCAGTGCTAATAGCGGGAGGGCTGGTGAGCAGTTCTTC
v_call: TRBV20-1
d_call: TRBD2
j_call: TRBJ2-1
clone_size: NA

cdr3_aa: CASSQDRSRDTGELFF
cdr3_nt: TGCGCCAGCAGCCAAGATCGGAGCAGGGACACCGGGGAGCTGTTTTTT
v_call: TRBV4-1
d_call: NA
j_call: TRBJ2-2
clone_size: NA

cdr3_aa: CASSYGTGGGGYTF
cdr3_nt: TGTGCCAGCAGTTACGGGACAGGGGGAGGTGGCTACACCTTC
v_call: TRBV6-5
d_call: TRBD1
j_call: TRBJ1-2
clone_size: many

cdr3_aa: CASSWTSGASYEQYF
cdr3_nt: TGCGCCAGCAGCTGGACTAGCGGGGCCTCCTACGAGCAGTACTTC
v_call: TRBV5-1
d_call: TRBD2
j_call: TRBJ2-7
clone_size: many

cdr3_aa: CASSQDYGSYEQYF
cdr3_nt: TGTGCCAGCAGCCAAGATTACGGGTCCTACGAGCAGTACTTC
v_call: TRBV14
d_call: NA
j_call: TRBJ2-7
clone_size: NA

cdr3_aa: CASSSRGAGGNTIYF
cdr3_nt: TGTGCCAGCAGTTCCAGGGGGGCGGGTGGAAACACCATATATTTT
v_call: TRBV27
d_call: TRBD1
j_call: TRBJ1-3
clone_size: NA

cdr3_aa: CASSQVGPYGYTF
cdr3_nt: TGTGCCAGCAGCCAAGTTGGACCGTATGGCTACACCTTC
v_call: TRBV3-1
d_call: NA
j_call: TRBJ1-2
clone_size: many

cdr3_aa: CSARLASTGELFF
cdr3_nt: TGCAGTGCTAGATTGGCGTCCACCGGGGAGCTGTTTTTT
v_call: TRBV20-1
d_call: NA
j_call: TRBJ2-2
clone_size: NA

cdr3_aa: CASTPGQNYGYTF
cdr3_nt: TGTGCCAGCACTCCGGGACAGAACTATGGCTACACCTTC
v_call: TRBV27
d_call: TRBD1
j_call: TRBJ1-2
clone_size: many

cdr3_aa: CASSDLQGNEKLFF
cdr3_nt: TGTGCCAGCAGTGACCTACAGGGGAATGAAAAACTGTTTTTT
v_call: TRBV2
d_call: TRBD1
j_call: TRBJ1-4
clone_size: many

cdr3_aa: CASSRTVYEQYF
cdr3_nt: TGTGCCAGCAGCCGGACAGTTTACGAGCAGTACTTC
v_call: TRBV7-2
d_call: NA
j_call: TRBJ2-7
clone_size: many

cdr3_aa: CAIDRGSGDTEAFF
cdr3_nt: TGTGCCATCGATCGGGGCTCTGGGGACACTGAAGCTTTCTTT
v_call: TRBV28
d_call: NA
j_call: TRBJ1-1
clone_size: many